This T cell receptor beta chain was found in a study of T cells in Graves' hyperthyroidism and ophthalmopathy. Study in general: The initial diagnosis was the point when peripheral blood was collected, ahead of any treatment. Findings and caveats of the study: Prediction of ophthalmopathy progression came a median 6.5 months pre-onset. Most thyroid clonotypes expanded above 0.001 were also detected in blood.

The table lists this clonotype with many counts. Its antigen is as yet unknown. RNA transcripts gave rise to amplified TCR beta CDR3 regions. HTBI primers were employed in a first-round RT-PCR of the TCR CDR3. TCRdb analysed the multiplex PCR reads with MiXCR anew, one entry per CDR3 protein. The profile shows approximately 430,000 distinct CDR3 sequences, 15% to 17% of them singletons. Germline CDR1 is PRHDT and CDR2 is FYEKMQ (reference sequence). This CDR3 has 16 amino acids. Trimming stripped 0 bases from V and 5 bases from J, with 14 bases between. Recently diagnosed hyperthyroidism of less than 2 months' duration affected patients aged 18 to 65.

Sequenced material: blood. This TCR was sampled from a woman aged 18-30 years with Graves' hyperthyroidism. The chain recombines TRBV13 with TRBJ2-1, with no clear D. The CDR3 is CASSLGFFLLNNEQFF. The CDR3 DNA follows: TGTGCCAGCAGCTTAGGCTTCTTCCTCCTTAACAATGAGCAGTTCTTC.